This record looks at one T cell receptor (beta chain) sequence and its context. This entry comes from a study of blood T cell repertoires in COVID-19. Authors' methods: The authors estimated nucleated cell counts from reference gene primer amplification. Libraries were prepared by immunoSEQ multiplex PCR; TCRdb keeps only in-frame clonotypes and omits some of them. The V and J calls and the clone size are those of that table, but D and trimming were determined from the DNA. The table shows 300,000 or so clones, with 83% occurring only once. The V end lost 0 bases, the J end lost 4 bases, and 10 bases lay between the germline ends. Germline CDR1 and CDR2: SGHNT and YYREEE (reference sequence). CDR3 length: 15 residues.

The TCR was taken from a woman aged 50 to 60 with acute or convalescent COVID-19. The material sequenced was peripheral blood. This chain joins TRBV5-4 and TRBJ2-2, with D uncertain. This CDR3 is CASSLGTAATGELFF. In nucleotides, the CDR3 is TGTGCCAGCAGCTTGGGTACGGCGGCCACCGGGGAGCTGTTTTTT.